Below, 22 T cell receptor beta chains from the same sample are listed, as sequenced in a study of a mutant IDH1 vaccine in newly diagnosed glioma. This table comes from immunoSEQ multiplex PCR, and its TCRdb copy is limited to in-frame clones, with some not included. The sample contains roughly 56,000 clones, roughly 75% of which appear only once. The time point is: week 47, end of study. Mutant IDH1 20-mer peptide, at 300 ug, made up each vaccine dose, with topical imiquimod. These TCRs' antigens remain unknown. The sequencing here drew on PBMCs, taken from a glioma patient whose treatment included an IDH1 peptide vaccine. These receptors were obtained from a man aged 50 to 59 with glioma.

The chain couples TRBV10-2 to TRBJ2-7, with 11 positions matching TRBD2. The CDR3 has 15 residues. Trimming took 9 bases from V and 2 from J; bases not matched to a gene: 9. CDR1 is WSHSY and CDR2 is SAAADI in the germline V gene. The CDR3 is CARRIAGGPAYEQYF. The CDR3, as DNA: TGCGCCAGAAGGATAGCGGGGGGGCCTGCCTACGAGCAGTACTTC.

The V gene is TRBV2, the J gene TRBJ1-2; D unresolved. This CDR3 has 12 amino acids. The germline gives CDR1 SNHLY, CDR2 FYNNEI. V was trimmed by 7 bases and J by 8 bases, leaving 14 bases between them. The CDR3 nucleotides are TGTGCCAGCAAGTACGGAGCGGAGGGCTACACCTTC. Its translation is CASKYGAEGYTF.

The chain recombines TRBV7-6 with TRBJ1-1; unclear D gene. This CDR3 has 13 residues. Per the germline V gene, CDR1 is SGHVS and CDR2 is FNYEAQ. V gave up 1 base and J gave up 6 bases, with 9 bases separating them. The CDR3 nucleotides are TGTGCCAGCAGCTTAGAAAGGGATGCTGAAGCTTTCTTT. This gives the protein CASSLERDAEAFF. Supplemented by reference TRBV7-6 and TRBJ1-1, the full variable domain reads GAGVSQSPRYKVTKRGQDVALRCDPISGHVSLYWYRQALGQGPEFLTYFNYEAQQDKSGLPNDRFSAERPEGSISTLTIQRTEQRDSAMYRCASSLERDAEAFFGQGTRLTVV.

The chain combines TRBV6-1 with TRBJ2-7, with 10 positions matching TRBD1. There are 17 residues in the CDR3. V lost 1 base, J lost 3 bases, and 9 bases stayed unmatched. The V gene's germline CDR1 is MNHNS and CDR2 SASEGT. This chain's CDR3 is CASSEVFGRDRGYEQYF. CDR3 bases: TGTGCCAGCAGTGAAGTCTTCGGTAGGGACAGGGGCTACGAGCAGTACTTC.

This clone was seen a few times. J is TRBJ1-1 and V is TRBV27, with TRBD1 matching 7 bases. The trim removed 5 bases at V and 2 bases at J, leaving 5 bases unmatched. The CDR3 length is 14 residues. CDR1 is MNHEY and CDR2 is SMNVEV in the germline V gene (reference sequence). CDR3 coding DNA: TGTGCCAGCAGTCCACGGGACAGAAACACTGAAGCTTTCTTT. Protein sequence: CASSPRDRNTEAFF.

Judged by abundance, this clone is medium-sized. This chain links TRBV5-1 with TRBJ1-1; D gene uncertain. Between the trimmed V and J ends, which lost 0 bases and 1 base, there was a span of 4 bases. The CDR3 is 13 amino acids. Germline assignment: CDR1 SGHRS and CDR2 YFSETQ. CDR3 DNA: TGCGCCAGCAGCTTGGAAGGGAACACTGAAGCTTTCTTT. Amino acids: CASSLEGNTEAFF.

The chain carries TRBV7-9 and TRBJ2-5; D is possibly TRBD1 or TRBD2 (6 bases each). V gave up 2 bases and J gave up 1 base, with 8 bases separating them. CDR3 length: 14 amino acids. Germline V gene sequence: CDR1 SEHNR, CDR2 FQNEAQ (reference sequence). CDR3 coding DNA: TGTGCCAGCAGCTTACGGGGGCCCCAAGAGACCCAGTACTTC. This encodes CASSLRGPQETQYF.

J is TRBJ2-3 and V is TRBV10-3; 14 positions match TRBD2. CDR1 ENHRY and CDR2 SYGVKD come from the germline V gene. The CDR3 covers 16 residues. V shed 3 bases, J shed 5 bases, and the junction held 4 bases outside the gene matches. In DNA, the CDR3 is TGTGCCATCAGTGACGGACTAGCGGGGGGTTTAGATACGCAGTATTTT. Amino acids: CAISDGLAGGLDTQYF.

V usage is TRBV5-1 and J usage is TRBJ1-5; 8 bases agree with TRBD1. The CDR3 spans 13 residues. Trimming cost V 4 bases and J 5 bases; bases outside gene matches: 2. CDR1 and CDR2 from the germline V gene are SGHRS and YFSETQ. CDR3 in DNA: TGCGCCAGCAGCCCGGGACAGGATCAGCCCCAGCATTTT. This gives the protein CASSPGQDQPQHF.

The V call is TRBV5-6, the J call TRBJ1-5; D is perhaps TRBD1 (5 bases). CDR3 size: 17 residues. Looked up from germline, CDR1 is SGHDT and CDR2 is YYEEEE. Trimming stripped 4 bases from V and 2 bases from J, with 19 bases between. The CDR3 coding sequence is TGTGCCAGCAGCGCCGGGGGTCTGCGGGACGGCAATCAGCCCCAGCATTTT. This encodes CASSAGGLRDGNQPQHF.

This rearrangement joins TRBV7-2 to TRBJ1-5; D is unclear. V lost 5 bases and J 0 bases, leaving 11 bases between the germline ends. Germline CDR1 and CDR2: SGHTA and FQGNSA. The CDR3 extends over 15 amino acids. The CDR3 nucleotides read TGTGCCAGCAGCGTGCTGGGCAATAGCAATCAGCCCCAGCATTTT. Amino acids: CASSVLGNSNQPQHF.

This chain links TRBV19 with TRBJ1-2, with 8 bases aligning to TRBD1. Germline V lookup: CDR1 LNHDA, CDR2 SQIVND (reference sequence). The V and J ends lost 4 bases and 4 bases, in that order; junction bases with no gene match: 11. The CDR3 runs to 16 residues. The CDR3 DNA follows: TGTGCCAGTAGTACGATTAGCAGGGGGCGCGCCTATGGCTACACCTTC. Translating gives CASSTISRGRAYGYTF.

V gene TRBV25-1 combines with J gene TRBJ1-5; a weak D match, TRBD1 (6 bases). Trimming removed 3 bases at V and 1 base at J, with 10 bases between. CDR3 length: 15 amino acids. CDR1 and CDR2 (germline): MGHDK, SYGVNS. The CDR3: CASSDGGASNQPQHF. CDR3 DNA: TGTGCCAGCAGTGATGGGGGGGCAAGCAATCAGCCCCAGCATTTT.

The chain recombines TRBV5-1 with TRBJ2-7; 8 nucleotides align to TRBD1. The CDR3 sequence is 15 residues long. V was pared by 0 bases and J by 4 bases, with 6 bases of the junction left unmatched. Germline loops: CDR1 SGHRS, CDR2 YFSETQ. CDR3: CASSLEGQVSYEQYF. Written as DNA, the CDR3 is TGCGCCAGCAGCTTGGAGGGACAGGTTTCGTACGAGCAGTACTTC.

V is TRBV5-1 and J is TRBJ1-2; D might be TRBD1 (6 bases). Germline-derived CDR1 and CDR2 are SGHRS and YFSETQ. The CDR3 consists of 14 residues. Between the trimmed V and J ends, which lost 5 bases and 7 bases, there was a span of 18 bases. Written as DNA, the CDR3 is TGCGCCAGCAGAGACGAGGGGGGGGCGTTTGGCTACACCTTC. Protein product: CASRDEGGAFGYTF. Drawing the rest from reference TRBV5-1 and TRBJ1-2, the complete variable domain is KAGVTQTPRYLIKTRGQQVTLSCSPISGHRSVSWYQQTPGQGLQFLFEYFSETQRNKGNFPGRFSGRQFSNSRSEMNVSTLELGDSALYLCASRDEGGAFGYTFGSGTRLTVV.

The CDR3, as DNA: TGTGCCATCAGTGACCGGGCAGGGGACGATCAGCCCCAGCATTTT. Protein product: CAISDRAGDDQPQHF. The chain uses TRBV10-3 and TRBJ1-5, with TRBD1 as a possible D gene (6 bases). The CDR3 has 15 amino acids. V lost 3 bases to trimming and J lost 5 bases, with 14 bases between them. Germline V gives CDR1 ENHRY, CDR2 SYGVKD.

The chain is built from TRBV10-3 and TRBJ1-2; the match to TRBD1 covers 7 bases. The V gene end was trimmed by 8 bases and the J gene end by 5 bases; junction bases not matched to a gene: 2. The CDR3 is 11 residues long. Looked up from germline, CDR1 is ENHRY and CDR2 is SYGVKD. The CDR3 bases are TGTGCCATCGGACAGGATTATGGCTACACCTTC. It yields the protein CAIGQDYGYTF.

V is TRBV6-5 and J is TRBJ2-7; 8 positions agree with TRBD1. V dropped 8 bases and J dropped 6; count of bases not matched to a gene: 15. Germline CDR1 MNHEY, CDR2 SVGAGI. The CDR3 length is 15 residues. The CDR3 sequence is CASAPSRRRGLEQYF. For the CDR3, the DNA is TGTGCCAGCGCTCCCTCCCGTCGCAGGGGGCTCGAGCAGTACTTC.

This rearrangement joins TRBV2 to TRBJ2-7; D possibly corresponds to TRBD1 (6 bases). V was shortened by 6 bases and J by 2 bases, with 20 bases between the two germline ends. Germline V gene data show CDR1 as SNHLY and CDR2 as FYNNEI. The CDR3 runs to 16 residues. CDR3 in amino acids: CASRDGWTARTYEQYF. The CDR3 bases are TGTGCCAGCAGGGATGGGTGGACAGCCCGCACCTACGAGCAGTACTTC.

The J gene is TRBJ1-1, the V gene TRBV10-3; D gene unclear. The germline V and J ends were trimmed by 10 bases and 1 base, with 10 bases remaining between them. Germline CDR1 and CDR2: ENHRY and SYGVKD. The CDR3 totals 12 residues. CDR3 coding DNA: TGTGCCAGCAACAGAGGGAACACTGAAGCTTTCTTT. Translation gives CASNRGNTEAFF.

The table lists this clone with a count of one. The V gene is TRBV5-4, the J gene TRBJ2-1; 7 bases are a match to TRBD2. The CDR3 loop spans 15 amino acids. After removal of 6 bases from V and 4 bases from J, the junction contained 10 bases not matched to a gene. CDR1 and CDR2 (germline): SGHNT, YYREEE (reference sequence). CDR3 amino acids: CASTSGRERYNEQFF. The CDR3, as DNA: TGTGCCAGCACCTCAGGGAGGGAGAGGTACAATGAGCAGTTCTTC.

The chain has TRBV5-1 and TRBJ2-1, with D perhaps TRBD1 or TRBD2 (5 bases each). This CDR3 contains 15 residues. Germline V gene lookup returns CDR1 SGHRS and CDR2 YFSETQ. V gave up 4 bases and J gave up 2 bases, with 13 bases separating them. The CDR3 sequence: CASSPLGPPYNEQFF. In DNA form, the CDR3 reads TGCGCCAGCAGCCCTTTGGGACCACCCTACAATGAGCAGTTCTTC.